This TCR beta chain was profiled in a study of CD8 T cells in Susac syndrome. A quantity of about 0.45 to 1 ug RNA underwent reverse transcription using random hexamers. The amplification used immunoSEQ multiplex PCR on TCR beta CDR3; it spanned 54 Vbeta and 13 Jbeta. TCRdb analysed the immunoSEQ multiplex PCR reads with MiXCR anew, one entry per CDR3 protein. Here the sample spans some 97,000 distinct CDR3 sequences, roughly 96% being singletons. This clonotype was obtained from a human donor with Susac syndrome. The specimen sequenced was CD8+ T cells from PBMCs.

The CDR3 here is CASSQEGQLRNSPLHF. The CDR3 nucleotides are TGCGCCAGCAGCCAAGAGGGACAGTTGAGAAATTCACCCCTCCACTTT. The chain combines TRBV4-1 with TRBJ1-6; 7 nucleotides line up with TRBD1. Germline assignment: CDR1 MGHRA and CDR2 YSYEKL. The CDR3 length is 16 residues. The V gene end was trimmed by 0 bases and the J gene end by 7 bases; junction bases not matched to a gene: 6.